Following are 31 T cell receptor beta chains from one sample sequenced in a study of T cell responses to AZD1222 COVID-19 vaccine (TCRdb year 2021). The time point label corresponds to: baseline before first vaccination. Library preparation employed the immunoSEQ multiplex PCR assay. TCRdb re-hosts the immuneACCESS table, in-frame sequences only. Its copies lack some clones; in the studies checked, an unresolved V gene accounts for under half of them, and the cause for the rest is not known. This sample gives more than 95,000 clones in total; 80% to 90% of them show up just once. Jointly, the top ten make up about a tenth of the sample. Sequenced here: peripheral blood, sampled on day 0 of AZD1222 vaccination. These receptors were collected from an adult in good health.

The rearrangement joins TRBV5-6 to TRBJ1-5; unclear D gene. This CDR3 comprises 14 residues. The germline gives CDR1 SGHDT, CDR2 YYEEEE. Trimming took 4 bases from V and 0 from J, leaving 8 bases between them. The CDR3 here is CASSEVGSNQPQHF. The DNA of the CDR3 is TGTGCCAGCAGCGAGGTTGGTAGCAATCAGCCCCAGCATTTT. Combining the CDR3 with reference TRBV5-6 and TRBJ1-5 gives the whole variable domain DAGVTQSPTHLIKTRGQQVTLRCSPKSGHDTVSWYQQALGQGPQFIFQYYEEEERQRGNFPDRFSGHQFPNYSSELNVNALLLGDSALYLCASSEVGSNQPQHFGDGTRLSIL.

The chain recombines TRBV28 with TRBJ1-1; 7 bases align to TRBD1. V lost 4 bases, J lost 0 bases, and 8 bases stayed unmatched. This CDR3 region has 16 residues. CDR1 MDHEN and CDR2 SYDVKM come from the germline V gene. The CDR3 DNA sequence: TGTGCCAGCAGTTCCCAGGGGGGAATAATGAACACTGAAGCTTTCTTT. This gives the protein CASSSQGGIMNTEAFF.

The V gene is TRBV5-1, the J gene TRBJ2-7, with D tentatively TRBD1 or TRBD2 (6 bases each). There are 15 residues in the CDR3. The V gene's germline CDR1 is SGHRS and CDR2 YFSETQ. V was clipped by 0 bases and J by 0 bases, with 10 bases between them. The CDR3 region is CASSLDAGHSYEQYF. The CDR3 DNA is TGCGCCAGCAGCTTGGATGCGGGACACTCCTACGAGCAGTACTTC.

The rearrangement links TRBV11-2 to TRBJ2-5; 8 bases match TRBD1. Looked up from germline, CDR1 is SGHAT and CDR2 is FQNNGV. The CDR3 loop spans 15 amino acids. Losses at the gene ends were 5 bases for V and 5 bases for J; bases not matched to a gene: 10. CDR3 nucleotide sequence: TGTGCCAGCAGCCCGAGAGGACAGGGTTGGGAGACCCAGTACTTC. This gives the protein CASSPRGQGWETQYF.

The V and J genes are TRBV6-5 and TRBJ2-7, with D perhaps TRBD1 or TRBD2 (5 bases each). There are 16 residues in the CDR3. Germline CDR1 MNHEY, CDR2 SVGAGI. The ends were cut back, 0 bases at V and 2 bases at J, with 14 bases in the middle. This CDR3 reads CASSYSTGPYPYEQYF. The CDR3 DNA reads TGTGCCAGCAGTTACTCGACGGGGCCGTACCCCTACGAGCAGTACTTC.

The V gene is TRBV7-2, the J gene TRBJ1-1; D call uncertain. The CDR3 runs to 14 residues. Germline V gene sequence: CDR1 SGHTA, CDR2 FQGNSA. Trimming stripped 3 bases from V and 5 bases from J, with 13 bases between. CDR3 loop: CASSFLYRATEAFF. Written as DNA, the CDR3 is TGTGCCAGCAGCTTCTTATACAGAGCAACTGAAGCTTTCTTT.

The J gene is TRBJ2-7, the V gene TRBV28, with D perhaps assigned TRBD1 or TRBD2 (5 bases each). This CDR3 spans 15 amino acids. V lost 6 bases, J lost 4 bases, and 19 bases lay in between. CDR1 and CDR2 from the germline V gene are MDHEN and SYDVKM. The CDR3 coding sequence is TGTGCCAGCAGCACATCATCCGGGACCCCATACGAGCAGTACTTC. Its translation: CASSTSSGTPYEQYF.

The chain recombines TRBV5-6 with TRBJ2-7, with TRBD1 as a possible D gene (5 bases). Trimming took off 4 bases at V and 3 bases at J, with 29 bases between the two ends. The length of the CDR3 is 19 residues. Per the germline V gene, CDR1 is SGHDT and CDR2 is YYEEEE. CDR3 bases: TGTGCCAGCAGCCCCTCGACAGACCCCGTCCCTCTCCAAAACTACGAGCAGTACTTC. Its protein product is CASSPSTDPVPLQNYEQYF. The whole variable domain, filled in from reference TRBV5-6 and TRBJ2-7, reads DAGVTQSPTHLIKTRGQQVTLRCSPKSGHDTVSWYQQALGQGPQFIFQYYEEEERQRGNFPDRFSGHQFPNYSSELNVNALLLGDSALYLCASSPSTDPVPLQNYEQYFGPGTRLTVT.

This clone was observed a few times. CDR3 nucleotide sequence: TGCAGCGTTGTAGGGACAGGGGGTGAGGGTGAAGCTTTCTTT. Its protein product is CSVVGTGGEGEAFF. The chain is built from TRBV29-1 and TRBJ1-1; TRBD1 matches 11 bases. The length of the CDR3 is 14 residues. The junction had 8 bases not matched to a gene; V was cut back by 4 bases and J by 7 bases. Germline V gene data show CDR1 as SQVTM and CDR2 as ANQGSEA.

This clone was counted once. This chain uses TRBV18 with TRBJ1-1, with TRBD1 identical over 11 bases. The CDR3 totals 15 residues. V lost 3 bases and J lost 4; bases outside the gene matches: 4. The germline V gene has CDR1 KGHSH and CDR2 LQKENI. CDR3 nucleotides: TGTGCCAGCTCACCTCAAGGGACAGGGGGCACTGAAGCTTTCTTT. It translates to CASSPQGTGGTEAFF.

This clone appeared a single time. The J gene is TRBJ1-1, the V gene TRBV18; D remains unclear. This CDR3 spans 13 amino acids. The germline CDR1 and CDR2 sequences are KGHSH and LQKENI. The V and J ends lost 3 bases and 5 bases respectively, with 10 bases between them. CDR3 coding DNA: TGTGCCAGCTCACCTGGCTATGGGACTGAAGCTTTCTTT. Its translation is CASSPGYGTEAFF.

The V and J genes are TRBV9 and TRBJ1-4; 7 bases align to TRBD1. From germline, CDR1 is SGDLS and CDR2 YYNGEE. After removal of 2 bases from V and 5 bases from J, the junction contained 21 bases not matched to a gene. This CDR3 has 20 residues. The CDR3 DNA reads TGTGCCAGCAGCGTGGGGATCAGGGGGTTGGGTTCAGGCCAGAATGAAAAACTGTTTTTT. Translated, it gives CASSVGIRGLGSGQNEKLFF.

This clone turned up a few times. The chain uses TRBV28 and TRBJ1-1; D remains unclear. CDR1 and CDR2 (germline): MDHEN, SYDVKM. V gave up 0 bases and J gave up 1 base, with 9 bases separating them. This CDR3 has 15 residues. The CDR3 protein is CASSLWKSENTEAFF. DNA for the CDR3: TGTGCCAGCAGTTTATGGAAATCCGAGAACACTGAAGCTTTCTTT.

V is TRBV12-3 or TRBV12-4 and J is TRBJ2-7, with D maybe TRBD1 (6 bases). With 6 bases removed from V and 2 bases from J, the gap between germline ends came to 8 bases. The CDR3 length is 12 residues. CDR3 amino acids: CASSRQAYEQYF. The DNA for the CDR3 is TGTGCCAGCAGCCGACAGGCCTACGAGCAGTACTTC.

The chain has TRBV7-6 and TRBJ1-1; 9 nucleotides match TRBD1. This CDR3 is 14 amino acids long. The junction had 1 base not matched to a gene; V was cut back by 1 base and J by 4 bases. The V gene's germline CDR1 is SGHVS and CDR2 FNYEAQ. This chain's CDR3 is CASSLVTGGTEAFF. The CDR3 coding sequence is TGTGCCAGCAGCTTAGTGACAGGGGGCACTGAAGCTTTCTTT.

V gene TRBV19 combines with J gene TRBJ1-2; the match to TRBD1 covers 8 bases. Unmatched junction bases numbered 9, after V lost 4 bases and J lost 8 bases. Germline CDR1 reads LNHDA; CDR2 reads SQIVND (reference sequence). The CDR3 has 14 residues. The CDR3 is CASSTPDRGPGYTF. The DNA for the CDR3 is TGTGCCAGTAGTACCCCTGACAGGGGTCCCGGCTACACCTTC. The full variable domain, with the rest looked up from reference TRBV19 and TRBJ1-2, is DGGITQSPKYLFRKEGQNVTLSCEQNLNHDAMYWYRQDPGQGLRLIYYSQIVNDFQKGDIAEGYSVSREKKESFPLTVTSAQKNPTAFYLCASSTPDRGPGYTFGSGTRLTVV.

The CDR3 region is CASSAGPRGPNSPLHF. CDR3 in DNA: TGTGCCAGCAGTGCTGGGCCCCGAGGCCCAAATTCACCCCTCCACTTT. V gene TRBV6-1 combines with J gene TRBJ1-6; D is unresolved. This CDR3 has 16 amino acids. V was pared by 4 bases and J by 7 bases, with 17 bases between. Germline loops: CDR1 MNHNS, CDR2 SASEGT.

V and J are TRBV29-1 and TRBJ2-5; D is uncertain. Germline CDR1 and CDR2: SQVTM and ANQGSEA. This CDR3 has 13 amino acids. Deletions cut 2 bases from V and 3 bases from J, with 10 bases between. CDR3: CSVERVAKETQYF. In DNA, the CDR3 is TGCAGCGTTGAAAGGGTAGCTAAAGAGACCCAGTACTTC.

The chain carries TRBV11-2 and TRBJ1-2; D perhaps matches TRBD1 (6 bases). V was pared by 0 bases and J by 6 bases, with 14 bases between. Germline loops: CDR1 SGHAT, CDR2 FQNNGV. The CDR3 sequence is 15 residues long. DNA for the CDR3: TGTGCCAGCAGCTTAGATCGGAAACAGGGCGATGGCTACACCTTC. Translated: CASSLDRKQGDGYTF. The variable domain in full, with the rest retrieved from reference TRBV11-2 and TRBJ1-2, is EAGVAQSPRYKIIEKRQSVAFWCNPISGHATLYWYQQILGQGPKLLIQFQNNGVVDDSQLPKDRFSAERLKGVDSTLKIQPAKLEDSAVYLCASSLDRKQGDGYTFGSGTRLTVV.

The sample holds one count of this clone. The V call is TRBV30, the J call TRBJ1-1; D possibly corresponds to TRBD1 (5 bases). Germline V CDR1 and CDR2: GTSNPN, SVGIG (reference sequence). The CDR3 is 12 residues long. V was clipped by 5 bases and J by 5 bases, with 12 bases between them. CDR3 nucleotide sequence: TGTGCCTGGGACCCAGGGAGGACTGAAGCTTTCTTT. Protein: CAWDPGRTEAFF.

This clone was recorded only once. The genes are TRBV12-3 or TRBV12-4 and TRBJ1-2, with unresolved D. The CDR3 has 12 residues. V shed 5 bases and J shed 4 bases, with 8 bases lying between them. The CDR3 DNA follows: TGTGCCAGCAGTCCCCTGACCTATGGCTACACCTTC. Protein sequence: CASSPLTYGYTF.

The rearrangement joins TRBV19 to TRBJ1-5; D perhaps matches TRBD1 (5 bases). V lost 3 bases, J lost 6 bases, and 12 bases lay in between. The CDR3 sequence is 14 residues long. Germline CDR1 LNHDA, CDR2 SQIVND (reference sequence). In DNA form, the CDR3 reads TGTGCCAGTAGTATTGCGGGGGTCAGTCAGCCCCAGCATTTT. The encoded protein is CASSIAGVSQPQHF.

The V call is TRBV6-4, the J call TRBJ2-7; TRBD2 matches 11 bases. The CDR3 is 15 residues long. From germline, CDR1 is MRHNA and CDR2 SNTAGT. The V gene end was trimmed by 6 bases and the J gene end by 6 bases; junction bases not matched to a gene: 10. The DNA for the CDR3 is TGTGCCAGCAGCGAGCCGAGGCTAGCGGGAGGCGAGCAGTACTTC. This encodes CASSEPRLAGGEQYF.

The chain carries TRBV7-2 and TRBJ2-7; 7 nucleotides match TRBD1. CDR1 is SGHTA, CDR2 FQGNSA, per germline. The V and J ends lost 6 bases and 1 base, in that order; junction bases with no gene match: 18. The CDR3 loop spans 18 amino acids. CDR3 bases: TGTGCCAGCAGGACGCTAGATCTGAGTCAGGGGGTTTCCTACGAGCAGTACTTC. Encoded protein: CASRTLDLSQGVSYEQYF.

The CDR3 bases are TGTGCCAGCAGTGACGGAAGCAGGGGCAGGGAGACCCAGTACTTC. Its translation: CASSDGSRGRETQYF. This rearrangement joins TRBV6-1 to TRBJ2-5; D is perhaps TRBD1 (6 bases). Trimming cost V 3 bases and J 5 bases, with 16 bases left between them. This CDR3 contains 15 residues. Per germline, CDR1 MNHNS and CDR2 SASEGT.

In this sample, this clone turned up many times. The rearrangement joins TRBV2 to TRBJ2-7; D may match TRBD1 or TRBD2 (5 bases each). CDR3 length equals 15 residues. Deletions cut 4 bases from V and 9 bases from J, with 22 bases between. CDR1 SNHLY and CDR2 FYNNEI come from the germline V gene. Here the CDR3 reads CASSVGDVSPGRQYF. The CDR3 coding sequence is TGTGCCAGCAGTGTGGGGGACGTATCCCCTGGCAGGCAGTACTTC.

V is TRBV5-4 and J is TRBJ2-2, with D possibly TRBD2 on 6 matching bases. CDR3 size: 16 residues. Germline V CDR1 and CDR2: SGHNT, YYREEE (reference sequence). V lost 4 bases and J lost 1, with 14 bases in between. The CDR3: CASSGIADLNTGELFF. The CDR3, as DNA: TGTGCCAGCAGCGGGATAGCGGACCTGAACACCGGGGAGCTGTTTTTT.

The count of this clone is one. The chain couples TRBV6-2 or TRBV6-3 to TRBJ1-6; 10 positions agree with TRBD1. Germline V gene sequence: CDR1 MNHEY, CDR2 SVGEGT. J lost 5 bases, V lost 5 bases, and 3 bases had no gene match. The CDR3 has 15 residues. The CDR3 loop reads CASSIGTGDNSPLHF. As DNA, the CDR3 is TGTGCCAGCAGTATCGGGACAGGGGATAATTCACCCCTCCACTTT.

CDR3 in amino acids: CASSPHPDGSGYGYTF. CDR3 bases: TGTGCCAGCAGTCCCCACCCGGACGGATCGGGCTATGGCTACACCTTC. The chain joins TRBV28 to TRBJ1-2; D gene ambiguous. Trimming cost V 5 bases and J 4 bases, with 20 bases left between them. Per the germline V gene, CDR1 is MDHEN and CDR2 is SYDVKM. The CDR3 spans 16 residues.

The rearrangement uses TRBV28 and TRBJ1-6, with TRBD1 identical over 10 bases. CDR1 is MDHEN, CDR2 SYDVKM, per germline. V trimming: 2 bases; J trimming: 9 bases; junction bases outside the gene matches: 7. The CDR3 is 16 amino acids. The CDR3 reads CASSLRGTGVISPLHF. The DNA of the CDR3 is TGTGCCAGCAGTTTACGCGGGACAGGGGTAATTTCACCCCTCCACTTT.

The chain is built from TRBV5-6 and TRBJ1-5; maybe TRBD1 (6 bases). The germline CDR1 and CDR2 sequences are SGHDT and YYEEEE. The CDR3 extends over 16 amino acids. V lost 1 base and J lost 3, with 14 bases in between. Written as DNA, the CDR3 is TGTGCCAGCAGCTTGTATCCGGGGGGCGTCAATCAGCCCCAGCATTTT. Protein sequence: CASSLYPGGVNQPQHF.